This T cell receptor beta chain stems from a study of CD8 T cells in Susac syndrome. Overall study findings and caveats: The study admitted that it had a relatively small number of individuals in its TCR sequencing and HLA analysis.

Negative isolation yielded the CD8+ and CD4+ T cells, while FACS enriched the TEMRA cells. Germline V lookup: CDR1 DFQATT, CDR2 SNEGSKA (reference sequence). Germline trimming cut 6 bases from V and 2 bases from J; bases unmatched to any gene: 8. The CDR3 spans 14 residues. RNA in amounts of about 0.5 to 1 ug was reverse transcribed with random hexamers. Amplification of TCR beta CDR3 was carried out by immunoSEQ multiplex PCR, which covered 54 Vbeta and 13 Jbeta segments. TCRdb re-derived calls from the immunoSEQ multiplex PCR reads in MiXCR, one entry per CDR3 protein. Of roughly 150,000 distinct CDR3 sequences detected, about 94% appear once; the ten largest clones hold over 0.2%. The sample holds one count of this clonotype. Its specificity is unknown.

The TCR originated in a human donor with multiple sclerosis. The specimen was CD8+ T cells from PBMCs. The chain couples TRBV20-1 to TRBJ1-1; 8 bases map to TRBD1. The CDR3 DNA is TGCAGTGCCAGAAGGACAGGGAGTAACACTGAAGCTTTCTTT. This codes for CSARRTGSNTEAFF.